The 8 T cell receptor beta chains in this list originate from one sample, sequenced in a study of blood T cells in healthy people across ages. Combining a sample-barcoded 5' primer with a J-beta primer mix, a second PCR ran for roughly 6 to 12 cycles. TCRdb analysed the 5' RACE reads with MiXCR anew, one entry per CDR3 protein. The sample records around 1,000,000 distinct CDR3 sequences, more than 30% being singletons. The specimen was blood. Receptors originate from a man aged 18 to 30 in good health.

This clonotype was seen at least ten times. This sequence joins TRBV12-3 or TRBV12-4 and TRBJ1-1; 10 bases align to TRBD1. This CDR3 is built from 15 residues. Losses at the gene ends were 6 bases for V and 5 bases for J; bases not matched to a gene: 9. CDR3 coding DNA: TGTGCCAGCAGCCCTAGGACAGGGGGGGGGACTGAAGCTTTCTTT. Its translation is CASSPRTGGGTEAFF.

Regarding this clonotype: Mismatch with germline at one junction end may stem from a read error. The chain couples TRBV4-1 to TRBJ2-1, with 8 bases identical to TRBD2. The CDR3 has 14 amino acids. Per the germline V gene, CDR1 is MGHRA and CDR2 is YSYEKL. Here the CDR3 reads CAGSHRAGVETQFF. The CDR3 DNA follows: TGCGCCGGCAGCCACCGAGCGGGGGTAGAGACCCAGTTCTTC.

Concerning this clonotype: A read error is possible here, since a much larger clone lies one base away. This chain links TRBV5-1 with TRBJ1-2, with D unresolved. Germline CDR1 SGHRS, CDR2 YFSETQ. This CDR3 is built from 13 residues. Here the CDR3 DNA reads TGCGCCAGCAGCCCTAACAATAACTATAGCTACACCTTC. This translates into CASSPNNNYSYTF.

This clonotype turned up a few times. V and J are TRBV12-3 or TRBV12-4 and TRBJ2-1; D is possibly TRBD2 (5 bases). The CDR3 sequence is 16 residues long. Between the trimmed V and J ends, which lost 5 bases and 0 bases, there was a span of 14 bases. The CDR3 loop reads CASSLLTGSSYNEQFF. CDR3 coding DNA: TGTGCCAGCAGTCTTTTAACGGGGAGCTCCTACAATGAGCAGTTCTTC.

The V call is TRBV27, the J call TRBJ2-5, with TRBD1 as a possible D gene (5 bases). V lost 6 bases and J 1 base, leaving 18 bases between the germline ends. This CDR3 region has 16 residues. The germline V gene encodes CDR1 MNHEY and CDR2 SMNVEV (reference sequence). CDR3 DNA sequence: TGTGCCAGCAGCCTAGGGTATGGGGCCATCCAAGAGACCCAGTACTTC. This codes for CASSLGYGAIQETQYF.

The rearrangement links TRBV3-1 to TRBJ1-5; unclear D gene. The V end was cut by 5 bases, the J end by 3 bases, with 20 bases between. CDR1 LGHDT and CDR2 YNNKEL come from the germline V gene (reference sequence). This CDR3 has 17 residues. The CDR3 spells CASSETPGPRVNQPQHF. The CDR3 DNA sequence: TGTGCCAGCAGCGAGACTCCGGGCCCCCGGGTCAATCAGCCCCAGCATTTT.

V gene TRBV12-3 or TRBV12-4 combines with J gene TRBJ2-7; D tentatively reads TRBD1 or TRBD2 (6 bases each). Trimming stripped 2 bases from V and 7 bases from J, with 15 bases between. This CDR3 is 14 amino acids long. The CDR3 spells CASSLRRGYNEQYF. CDR3 nucleotide sequence: TGTGCCAGCAGTTTAAGGAGGGGGTACAATGAGCAGTACTTC.

The chain combines TRBV6-6 with TRBJ1-4; TRBD1 might be the D (6 bases). V was trimmed by 4 bases and J by 0 bases, leaving 9 bases between them. The germline gives CDR1 MNHNY, CDR2 SVGAGI (reference sequence). The CDR3 has 15 amino acids. As DNA, the CDR3 is TGTGCCAGCAGTTTTACAGGGACAACTAATGAAAAACTGTTTTTT. This encodes CASSFTGTTNEKLFF.